The rows below give T cell receptor beta chains drawn from one sample of a study of T cell responses to AZD1222 COVID-19 vaccine. Repertoires were generated with immunoSEQ multiplex PCR, while TCRdb's copy carries only in-frame clones and drops some. The sample comprises about 150,000 clones, around 90% of which are singletons, and 3% to 3.5% rests with the top ten. Sequenced here: peripheral blood, sampled on day 0 of AZD1222 vaccination. These receptors all stem from an adult in good health. Each CDR3 is given with its conserved first and last residue. Each record gives: D gene, J gene, V gene, CDR3 protein. A D gene is named only where the DNA matches it firmly.

>TRBD1|TRBJ1-1|TRBV20-1
CSASQAGGTEAFF
>-|TRBJ1-2|TRBV3-1/TRBV3-2
CASSQESYGYTF
>-|TRBJ2-2|TRBV11-2
CASSPYPYRVADAGELFF
>-|TRBJ1-2|TRBV11-2
CASSLSTREGGYTF
>-|TRBJ1-5|TRBV2
CASSETDSNQPQHF
>TRBD1|TRBJ2-7|TRBV4-1
CASSPDYRGQGYEQYF
>-|TRBJ2-2|TRBV7-2
CASRSRPGELFF
>-|TRBJ2-3|TRBV7-9
CASSSRGGTDTQYF
>-|TRBJ1-6|TRBV3-1/TRBV3-2
CASSQADIPSYNSPLHF
>-|TRBJ1-6|TRBV5-1
CASSLAQGANSPLHF
>-|TRBJ1-4|TRBV19
CASSSVEGNPFFEKLFF
>-|TRBJ2-1|TRBV7-9
CASSPVVVGFF
>-|TRBJ2-2|TRBV10-3
CAITNDRGTGELFF
>-|TRBJ1-6|TRBV7-2
CASSLGGASRPLHF
>-|TRBJ2-3|TRBV7-2
CASSLVGTDTQYF
>TRBD1|TRBJ1-2|TRBV27
CASRMDRVDYNGYTF
>TRBD1|TRBJ1-2|TRBV10-1
CASVHLTGVGGYTF
>-|TRBJ1-1|TRBV5-6
CASSLRQLEAFF
>-|TRBJ1-4|TRBV7-9
CASSTDRSANEKLFF
>-|TRBJ2-7|TRBV9
CASSVAAGTGAYEQYF
>-|TRBJ1-5|TRBV7-2
CASSLGQLNQPQHF
>-|TRBJ2-7|TRBV12-3/TRBV12-4
CASRHLRGSEQYF
>-|TRBJ2-7|TRBV6-5
CASSPERVHYEQYF
>-|TRBJ2-1|TRBV27
CASSSPSDGTYEQFF
>-|TRBJ1-2|TRBV6-1
CASSEGQRGGYTF
>-|TRBJ1-2|TRBV6-2/TRBV6-3
CASSILQGDYGYTF
>-|TRBJ1-6|TRBV7-9
CASSLEVSPLHF
>-|TRBJ2-2|TRBV19
CASSVGTLTGELFF
>TRBD1|TRBJ2-7|TRBV13
CASSQTGSSYEQYF
>TRBD2|TRBJ2-4|TRBV2
CASSVSGTSGYGAKNIQYF
>-|TRBJ1-5|TRBV7-9
CASSSTGWGKNQPQHF
>-|TRBJ1-1|TRBV6-5
CASRSDRYEAFF
>-|TRBJ1-4|TRBV27
CASSLAATNEKLFF
>-|TRBJ1-3|TRBV7-2
CASSGNSGNTIYF
>-|TRBJ1-1|TRBV6-5
CASTGMNTEAFF
>TRBD1|TRBJ1-5|TRBV18
CASSPPGQGDYSNQPQHF
>TRBD1|TRBJ2-1|TRBV2
CASSDEDRAYNEQFF
>-|TRBJ1-2|TRBV18
CASSPGLQEGYTF
>TRBD1|TRBJ1-2|TRBV11-2
CASSSTGLGYTF
>-|TRBJ1-6|TRBV4-1
CASSQVRGPGEPLHF
>-|TRBJ1-2|TRBV7-3
CASSPGPSHGYTF
>-|TRBJ1-1|TRBV29-1
CSVGQGQRSTEAFF
>TRBD1|TRBJ1-1|TRBV27
CASSPTTRDRERRKAFF
>-|TRBJ2-2|TRBV5-1
CASSLAPGANTGELFF
>-|TRBJ2-1|TRBV2
CASKRISYNEQFF
>TRBD1|TRBJ1-3|TRBV19
CASSPRQGAGNTIYF
>TRBD1|TRBJ1-5|TRBV29-1
CSVGAGGLNQPQHF
>-|TRBJ1-1|TRBV7-2
CASSFQGRQNAEAFF
>-|TRBJ1-6|TRBV6-1
CASSEDSYNSPLHF